The clone carrying this TCR beta chain was observed once. Its cognate antigen is unknown. The entry originates in a study of T cell repertoires in aging, cancer and after chemotherapy. Study as a whole: Donor ages fell into six groups from 30 or younger up to 70 or older. Patients with glioblastoma brain tumors were sampled before and after temozolomide-based therapy.

The CDR3 spans 13 residues. In germline, CDR1 is SGHTA, CDR2 FQGNSA. V was trimmed by 6 bases and J by 2 bases, leaving 10 bases between them. Peripheral blood genomic DNA, not sorted cells or RNA, was the template. Multiplex touch-down PCR with TRB-A/B primers amplified rearranged V-D-J TRB sequences. TCRdb used MiXCR to reprocess the multiplex PCR reads, holding one entry per CDR3 protein. The table includes a few hundred distinct CDR3 sequences, approximately 30% detected once. The study, taken as a whole, reports: Healthy donors lost TCR diversity with age mainly through richness, cancer patients through richness and evenness.

The sequence was obtained from a human donor with a solid tumor. Sequencing used blood. The chain carries TRBV7-2 and TRBJ1-2; D is undetermined. The CDR3 spells CASSEYSNYGYTF. For the CDR3, the DNA is TGTGCCAGCAGTGAATACAGCAACTATGGCTACACCTTC.